What follows describes a single T cell receptor beta chain. Generated by immunoSEQ multiplex PCR, the TCRdb table keeps only in-frame clones and is missing some. The top ten hold 1% of the sample, which has a few hundred thousand clones, around 87% seen once. This entry comes from a study of blood T cell repertoires in COVID-19. This CDR3 is built from 16 residues. Germline values: CDR1 LNHDA, CDR2 SQIVND (reference sequence). Trimming at V came to 3 bases and at J to 4 bases, leaving 11 bases not matched to a gene. The sequenced sample consisted of peripheral blood. This rearrangement joins TRBV19 to TRBJ1-2, with TRBD1 identical over 7 bases. The sequence was obtained from a man in his fifties or sixties with active or convalescent COVID-19. CDR3 nucleotides: TGTGCCAGTAGTATTCGACAGGGAAGTGAATTCTATGGCTACACCTTC. This gives the protein CASSIRQGSEFYGYTF.